Listed here are 27 T cell receptor beta chains from one sample, sequenced in a study of cytomegalovirus exposure and HLA in healthy donors. PCR amplification relied on 60 Vbeta primers (plus 13 Jbeta primers). The repertoire was sequenced with immunoSEQ multiplex PCR; TCRdb's copy has only in-frame clones and lacks some. The sample shows around 130,000 clones, 65% to 90% of them seen only once. The sequenced sample was PBMCs. The receptors shown here come from a young woman in good health and CMV-seropositive.

This rearrangement joins TRBV27 to TRBJ2-3; TRBD2 agrees at 9 bases. The CDR3 runs 15 residues. The germline V gene has CDR1 MNHEY and CDR2 SMNVEV (reference sequence). V shed 0 bases, J shed 8 bases, and the junction held 6 bases outside the gene matches. CDR3 protein: CASSLSGLALVTQYF. CDR3 DNA sequence: TGTGCCAGCAGTTTATCGGGACTAGCCTTGGTTACGCAGTATTTT.

The chain recombines TRBV2 with TRBJ2-7, with 9 bases that match TRBD1. The CDR3 contains 16 residues. The junction had 12 bases not matched to a gene; V was cut back by 6 bases and J by 3 bases. In germline, CDR1 is SNHLY, CDR2 FYNNEI. CDR3 region: CASRGEGQGYYYEQYF. The CDR3 bases are TGTGCCAGCAGAGGAGAGGGACAGGGTTACTACTACGAGCAGTACTTC.

The V call is TRBV27, the J call TRBJ1-1, with no clear D. This CDR3 is 14 amino acids long. The germline gives CDR1 MNHEY, CDR2 SMNVEV (reference sequence). Trimming took 2 bases from V and 0 from J, leaving 7 bases between them. The CDR3 here is CASSLLAVNTEAFF. DNA of the CDR3: TGTGCCAGCAGTTTACTAGCGGTGAACACTGAAGCTTTCTTT.

In its sample, this clone was seen once. The genes are TRBV30 and TRBJ2-5; D is undetermined. The CDR3 sequence is 13 residues long. V lost 1 base and J lost 0, with 6 bases in between. Germline V gives CDR1 GTSNPN, CDR2 SVGIG (reference sequence). This CDR3 is CAWSGGHQETQYF. DNA for the CDR3: TGTGCCTGGAGTGGAGGCCACCAAGAGACCCAGTACTTC.

CDR3 loop: CASSYGGSVTEAFF. The CDR3 DNA follows: TGTGCCAGCAGCTATGGCGGGTCGGTCACTGAAGCTTTCTTT. The chain uses TRBV6-5 and TRBJ1-1; D call uncertain. From germline, CDR1 is MNHEY and CDR2 SVGAGI. The CDR3 is 14 amino acids. Trimming cost V 6 bases and J 4 bases, with 15 bases left between them.

The rearrangement links TRBV10-3 to TRBJ2-1; a weak D match, TRBD2 (6 bases). In germline, CDR1 is ENHRY, CDR2 SYGVKD. Trimming stripped 8 bases from V and 0 bases from J, with 8 bases between. The CDR3 has 13 residues. The CDR3 sequence is CAIGGNSYNEQFF. CDR3 in DNA: TGTGCCATCGGCGGGAACTCCTACAATGAGCAGTTCTTC.

V gene TRBV10-1 combines with J gene TRBJ2-1, with D perhaps TRBD1 (6 bases). The ends were cut back, 2 bases at V and 10 bases at J, with 12 bases in the middle. Germline CDR1 and CDR2: WNHNN and SYGVQD (reference sequence). CDR3 length: 13 residues. Here the CDR3 DNA reads TGCGCCAGCAGTGAGACACACACAGGGGAGCAGTTCTTC. It specifies CASSETHTGEQFF.

This rearrangement joins TRBV4-1 to TRBJ2-3; maybe TRBD2 (6 bases). Germline V gene lookup returns CDR1 MGHRA and CDR2 YSYEKL. The V end was cut by 0 bases, the J end by 0 bases, with 13 bases between. This CDR3 comprises 17 residues. In DNA, the CDR3 is TGCGCCAGCAGCCAAGACGGGGGAGGTACTAGCACAGATACGCAGTATTTT. It codes for CASSQDGGGTSTDTQYF.

J is TRBJ2-7 and V is TRBV6-5; 9 bases agree with TRBD1. The ends lost 7 bases at V and 5 bases at J; junction bases unmatched: 9. The CDR3 spans 14 residues. Germline lookup yields CDR1 MNHEY and CDR2 SVGAGI. The DNA of the CDR3 is TGTGCCAGCACGCTCCGGGACAGGGTCGACGAGCAGTACTTC. Its protein is CASTLRDRVDEQYF.

This clone is a singleton in its sample. The rearrangement links TRBV5-1 to TRBJ2-3, with 8 bases aligning to TRBD2. This CDR3 has 16 amino acids. V gave up 4 bases and J gave up 0 bases; unmatched junction bases: 7. Germline CDR1 SGHRS, CDR2 YFSETQ. CDR3 sequence reads: CASSTIGGASTDTQYF. The CDR3 region has the DNA TGCGCCAGCAGCACCATCGGGGGGGCTAGCACAGATACGCAGTATTTT. Full variable domain (remainder filled in from reference TRBV5-1 and TRBJ2-3): KAGVTQTPRYLIKTRGQQVTLSCSPISGHRSVSWYQQTPGQGLQFLFEYFSETQRNKGNFPGRFSGRQFSNSRSEMNVSTLELGDSALYLCASSTIGGASTDTQYFGPGTRLTVL.

The V gene is TRBV5-1, the J gene TRBJ2-1; 9 bases match TRBD2. CDR1 and CDR2 (germline): SGHRS, YFSETQ. Losses at the gene ends were 4 bases for V and 13 bases for J; bases not matched to a gene: 12. The CDR3 is made up of 14 amino acids. The CDR3 coding sequence is TGCGCCAGCAGCCCCCGGCGGGAGGGGGCTCCACAGTTCTTC. It encodes CASSPRREGAPQFF.

The chain employs TRBV27 and TRBJ1-6; D is unresolved. The V end was cut by 2 bases, the J end by 9 bases, with 14 bases between. CDR3 length: 15 amino acids. Looked up from germline, CDR1 is MNHEY and CDR2 is SMNVEV (reference sequence). CDR3 amino acids: CASSLEVAAGSPLHF. The CDR3 bases are TGTGCCAGCAGTTTAGAGGTTGCGGCCGGTTCACCCCTCCACTTT.

The chain joins TRBV7-6 to TRBJ2-1; unclear D gene. From germline, CDR1 is SGHVS and CDR2 FNYEAQ. This CDR3 spans 14 amino acids. V was shortened by 5 bases and J by 3 bases, with 11 bases between the two germline ends. CDR3 bases: TGTGCCAGCAGCCCGACGGGTCTCTACAATGAGCAGTTCTTC. It specifies CASSPTGLYNEQFF.

V is TRBV5-1 and J is TRBJ2-7, with D maybe TRBD1 (6 bases). Germline V gives CDR1 SGHRS, CDR2 YFSETQ. This CDR3 region has 13 residues. V lost 0 bases to trimming and J lost 4 bases, with 8 bases between them. CDR3 amino acids: CASSLARGYEQYF. The CDR3 nucleotides are TGCGCCAGCAGCTTGGCCAGGGGTTACGAGCAGTACTTC.

The V call is TRBV5-1, the J call TRBJ1-1; a possible D gene is TRBD1 (6 bases). V lost 5 bases to trimming and J lost 1 base, with 18 bases between them. Germline CDR1 SGHRS, CDR2 YFSETQ. This CDR3 is built from 16 residues. The CDR3 sequence is CASRPTQGTENTEAFF. The CDR3 nucleotides are TGCGCCAGCAGACCAACTCAGGGGACCGAGAACACTGAAGCTTTCTTT.

The J gene is TRBJ2-1, the V gene TRBV6-5, with a possible D match to TRBD2 (7 bases). Germline-derived CDR1 and CDR2 are MNHEY and SVGAGI. The CDR3 consists of 15 residues. V was pared by 7 bases and J by 6 bases, with 19 bases between. CDR3 sequence reads: CASTPRGAQGNEQFF. Here the CDR3 DNA reads TGTGCCAGCACCCCTCGGGGGGCGCAGGGCAATGAGCAGTTCTTC.

The sample holds one count of this clone. This sequence joins TRBV12-1 and TRBJ2-1; TRBD1 is the table's D call and was not checked against the DNA. TRBV12-1 is deemed a pseudogene. The CDR3 length is 14 residues. The CDR3 nucleotides are TGTGCCAGCAGCTTAGGGGTTTCCTACAATGAGCAGTTCTTC. It specifies CASSLGVSYNEQFF.

The chain combines TRBV29-1 with TRBJ1-6; a weak D match, TRBD1 (5 bases). The CDR3 runs to 15 residues. Trimming took off 1 base at V and 7 bases at J, with 14 bases between the two ends. In germline, CDR1 is SQVTM, CDR2 ANQGSEA. CDR3 amino acids: CSVEGGTGSNSPLHF. CDR3 DNA sequence: TGCAGCGTTGAAGGTGGTACAGGCTCAAATTCACCCCTCCACTTT.

The rearrangement joins TRBV6-1 to TRBJ2-5; a weak D match, TRBD2 (6 bases). There are 15 residues in the CDR3. The ends were cut back, 1 base at V and 9 bases at J, with 18 bases in the middle. Per germline, CDR1 MNHNS and CDR2 SASEGT. CDR3 sequence: CASSEGWGGVLAQYF. The CDR3, as DNA: TGTGCCAGCAGTGAAGGTTGGGGAGGAGTCCTGGCCCAGTACTTC.

For this clone: A read error may account for a junction end that differs from germline. This chain uses TRBV14 with TRBJ1-2, with D perhaps TRBD1 (5 bases). The CDR3 has 14 residues. Germline V gene data show CDR1 as SGHDN and CDR2 as FVKESK. The CDR3 loop reads CASNQGTPGGGYTF. The DNA for the CDR3 is TGTGCCAGCAACCAAGGGACTCCCGGGGGTGGCTACACCTTC.

This clone was detected only a few times. V gene TRBV2 combines with J gene TRBJ1-4; D call uncertain. Trimming left V 6 bases short and J 4 bases short, with 3 bases between. The CDR3 covers 11 residues. Germline-derived CDR1 and CDR2 are SNHLY and FYNNEI. DNA for the CDR3: TGTGCCAGCAGGTATAATGAAAAACTGTTTTTT. Amino acid sequence: CASRYNEKLFF.

A few counts support this clone. This rearrangement joins TRBV7-7 to TRBJ2-1, with 7 bases lining up with TRBD2. This CDR3 has 16 residues. The V and J ends lost 1 base and 6 bases, in that order; junction bases with no gene match: 9. The germline V gene has CDR1 SSHAT and CDR2 FNYEAQ (reference sequence). In DNA, the CDR3 is TGTGCCAGCAGCTTAGGGGAGGGCTATCCACTCAATGAGCAGTTCTTC. Translated, it gives CASSLGEGYPLNEQFF.

The chain links TRBV29-1 to TRBJ2-2; a weak D match, TRBD1 (6 bases). Deletions cut 4 bases from V and 7 bases from J, with 13 bases between. The CDR3 runs 13 residues. The germline V gene has CDR1 SQVTM and CDR2 ANQGSEA. CDR3 sequence reads: CSVVRGGGGELFF. The CDR3 nucleotides are TGCAGCGTTGTCAGGGGTGGGGGCGGGGAGCTGTTTTTT.

In this sample, this clone turned up once. This chain connects TRBV7-6 to TRBJ2-7; D unclear. CDR3 length: 14 residues. Trimming pared 1 base from V and 0 bases from J, leaving 7 bases between. Germline V gene sequence: CDR1 SGHVS, CDR2 FNYEAQ. The DNA for the CDR3 is TGTGCCAGCAGCTTAGGGCCCAGCTCCTACGAGCAGTACTTC. Its translation: CASSLGPSSYEQYF.

This rearrangement joins TRBV10-3 to TRBJ2-1; 9 bases fit TRBD2. The CDR3 covers 14 residues. The germline gives CDR1 ENHRY, CDR2 SYGVKD. The J segment lost 7 bases and the V segment lost 4 bases, leaving 5 bases of the junction unmatched. The CDR3 is CAISGASGVNEQFF. The CDR3 DNA is TGTGCCATCAGTGGGGCTAGCGGGGTAAATGAGCAGTTCTTC.

On this clone: Compared with germline, one end of the junction differs, possibly owing to a read error. The genes are TRBV5-1 and TRBJ1-4, with D possibly matching TRBD1 (6 bases). Germline V gene sequence: CDR1 SGHRS, CDR2 YFSETQ. This CDR3 has 16 residues. CDR3 sequence: CASSPTGTGTNEKLFF. In DNA form, the CDR3 reads TGTGCCAGCAGCCCTACAGGGACGGGAACTAATGAAAAACTGTTTTTT. Filled out from reference TRBV5-1 and TRBJ1-4, the complete variable domain reads KAGVTQTPRYLIKTRGQQVTLSCSPISGHRSVSWYQQTPGQGLQFLFEYFSETQRNKGNFPGRFSGRQFSNSRSEMNVSTLELGDSALYLCASSPTGTGTNEKLFFGSGTQLSVL.

The CDR3 sequence: CASSLGTVPYGEQYF. CDR3 nucleotides: TGTGCCAGCAGCTTAGGGACAGTCCCTTACGGGGAGCAGTACTTC. V usage is TRBV7-9 and J usage is TRBJ2-7, with D possibly TRBD1 on 6 matching bases. Trimming removed 1 base from V and 7 bases from J, with 17 bases in between. This CDR3 region has 15 residues. Per germline, CDR1 SEHNR and CDR2 FQNEAQ (reference sequence).